This T cell receptor beta chain was identified in a study of beta chain features in type 1 diabetes. Regarding the study as a whole: When Type 1 diabetes patients were examined, their TCRB CDR3s proved moderately but significantly shorter in all four CD4+ subsets.

This clone was found a few times. The antigen remains undetermined. CDR3 size: 13 residues. V gave up 5 bases and J gave up 2 bases, with 11 bases separating them. Germline-derived CDR1 and CDR2 are SQVTM and ANQGSEA. Isolated RNA was reverse transcribed in full, so expressed TCRB transcripts were sequenced. Profiling relied on immunoSEQ multiplex PCR, and the TCRdb table lists in-frame clones only, not all of them. In the table there are more than 250,000 clones, approximately 25% of which are singletons. The TCR sequence derives from a woman aged 30 to 39 with type 1 diabetes. The rearrangement joins TRBV29-1 to TRBJ2-3, with D perhaps matching TRBD1 (6 bases). The sequencing input was naive CD4+ T cells from blood. CDR3 amino acids: CSVLGAPTDTQYF. The CDR3 DNA is TGCAGCGTTCTGGGGGCCCCCACAGATACGCAGTATTTT.